These 31 T cell receptor beta chains came from one sample sequenced in a study of cytomegalovirus exposure and HLA in healthy donors (TCRdb year 2017). Library preparation employed the immunoSEQ multiplex PCR assay. The multiplex PCR relied on a mix of 60 forward primers for TCR Vbeta segments and 13 reverse primers for TCR Jbeta segments. TCRdb holds this immuneACCESS table with in-frame rearrangements only. Some clones are missing; in checked studies, unresolved V genes explain under half, and the rest has no known cause. In this sample the table shows roughly 200,000 clones, 77% of which occur a single time. The top ten constitute 2.5% to 3% of the sample. Material: PBMCs. These receptors were collected from an older woman in good health and CMV-seropositive.

CDR3 nucleotides: TGTGCCTGGGAGACGGGTCATAATTCACCCCTCCACTTT. Its translation is CAWETGHNSPLHF. The chain recombines TRBV30 with TRBJ1-6; no clear D gene. Germline V CDR1 and CDR2: GTSNPN, SVGIG (reference sequence). Between the trimmed V and J ends, which lost 5 bases and 5 bases, there was a span of 10 bases. The CDR3 has 13 residues.

This sequence joins TRBV5-1 and TRBJ2-3; D may be TRBD1 (7 bases). V lost 0 bases and J lost 6, with 20 bases in between. The V gene's germline CDR1 is SGHRS and CDR2 YFSETQ. CDR3 size: 17 residues. CDR3 bases: TGCGCCAGCAGCTTGGGCGGGGTAGGGGGCTTTTTGGATACGCAGTATTTT. It is translated as CASSLGGVGGFLDTQYF.

The rearrangement joins TRBV11-2 to TRBJ1-2, with 7 bases matching TRBD1. Trimming took 5 bases from V and 2 from J; bases not matched to a gene: 2. The CDR3 covers 13 residues. Germline CDR1 SGHAT, CDR2 FQNNGV. CDR3 sequence reads: CASSIQGNYGYTF. Written as DNA, the CDR3 is TGTGCCAGCAGCATACAGGGGAACTATGGCTACACCTTC.

The gene calls are TRBV2 and TRBJ2-4, with 10 bases matching TRBD2. J gave up 2 bases and V 2 bases, and 6 bases lay outside the gene matches. Germline loops: CDR1 SNHLY, CDR2 FYNNEI. The CDR3 runs to 17 residues. CDR3 coding DNA: TGTGCCAGCAGTGAACCAGCGGGGGGGCAGTCCAAAAACATTCAGTACTTC. It encodes CASSEPAGGQSKNIQYF.

CDR3 DNA: TGTGCCAGCAGCTTATCTCTCCGGGGAGAAAAACTGTTTTTT. It specifies CASSLSLRGEKLFF. V is TRBV7-2 and J is TRBJ1-4; no firm D call. The CDR3 length is 14 residues. The germline V gene encodes CDR1 SGHTA and CDR2 FQGNSA. V was clipped by 2 bases and J by 8 bases, with 12 bases between them.

V usage is TRBV7-2 and J usage is TRBJ2-7; 12 bases are shared with TRBD1. The V gene's germline CDR1 is SGHTA and CDR2 FQGNSA. After removal of 5 bases from V and 4 bases from J, the junction contained 9 bases not matched to a gene. The CDR3 consists of 16 residues. In DNA form, the CDR3 reads TGTGCCAGCAGCCCATTGCCGGGACAGGGGGCTTACGAGCAGTACTTC. Its protein is CASSPLPGQGAYEQYF.

This chain links TRBV25-1 with TRBJ2-2; tentative D call: TRBD2 (6 bases). This CDR3 is 15 amino acids long. V lost 5 bases and J 0 bases, leaving 10 bases between the germline ends. Germline V gene data show CDR1 as MGHDK and CDR2 as SYGVNS. The CDR3 is CASSPGTSNTGELFF. CDR3 coding DNA: TGTGCCAGCAGTCCTGGGACTTCGAACACCGGGGAGCTGTTTTTT.

This sequence joins TRBV6-1 and TRBJ1-1, with D perhaps matching TRBD1 (6 bases). The CDR3 contains 15 residues. The germline gives CDR1 MNHNS, CDR2 SASEGT. Deletions cut 5 bases from V and 5 bases from J, with 18 bases between. CDR3 amino acids: CASSPMQGSGTEAFF. In DNA, the CDR3 is TGTGCCAGCAGTCCTATGCAGGGGTCGGGAACTGAAGCTTTCTTT.

V usage is TRBV6-1 and J usage is TRBJ1-2; 9 nucleotides agree with TRBD1. V shed 8 bases, J shed 3 bases, and the junction held 4 bases outside the gene matches. Germline V gene data show CDR1 as MNHNS and CDR2 as SASEGT. The CDR3 is 13 residues long. The CDR3 loop reads CASRQGGYYGYTF. The CDR3 DNA is TGTGCCAGCCGACAGGGGGGGTACTATGGCTACACCTTC.

The rearrangement uses TRBV2 and TRBJ2-7, with D possibly matching TRBD2 (5 bases). Germline assignment: CDR1 SNHLY and CDR2 FYNNEI. CDR3 size: 12 residues. Trimming stripped 4 bases from V and 3 bases from J, with 7 bases between. CDR3 sequence: CASSGGLYEQYF. The CDR3 DNA is TGTGCCAGCAGTGGCGGACTCTACGAGCAGTACTTC.

This chain links TRBV27 with TRBJ2-2; the D gene is possibly TRBD1 (7 bases). The CDR3 is 15 amino acids. Germline CDR1 MNHEY, CDR2 SMNVEV (reference sequence). The V end was cut by 5 bases, the J end by 6 bases, with 16 bases between. The CDR3, as DNA: TGTGCCAGCAGTAGGGGGGACAGCTTGTCCGGGGAGCTGTTTTTT. Its protein product is CASSRGDSLSGELFF.

This chain joins TRBV9 and TRBJ2-2, with D tentatively TRBD2 (5 bases). Trimming stripped 0 bases from V and 1 base from J, with 7 bases between. The length of the CDR3 is 15 residues. Germline V gives CDR1 SGDLS, CDR2 YYNGEE. The chain's CDR3 is CASSVVGRNTGELFF. For the CDR3, the DNA is TGTGCCAGCAGCGTAGTTGGGAGGAACACCGGGGAGCTGTTTTTT. The whole variable domain, remainder taken from reference TRBV9 and TRBJ2-2, is DSGVTQTPKHLITATGQRVTLRCSPRSGDLSVYWYQQSLDQGLQFLIQYYNGEERAKGNILERFSAQQFPDLHSELNLSSLELGDSALYFCASSVVGRNTGELFFGEGSRLTVL.

This chain connects TRBV2 to TRBJ1-2; possibly TRBD1 for D (6 bases). The CDR3 runs to 12 residues. V lost 3 bases and J lost 7, with 9 bases in between. In germline, CDR1 is SNHLY, CDR2 FYNNEI. DNA of the CDR3: TGTGCCAGCAGTGACAGGGGCGGTGGCTACACCTTC. This sequence encodes CASSDRGGGYTF.

The chain has TRBV7-9 and TRBJ2-5, with 8 bases that match TRBD2. This CDR3 contains 17 residues. V was pared by 2 bases and J by 1 base, with 9 bases of the junction left unmatched. Germline V lookup: CDR1 SEHNR, CDR2 FQNEAQ (reference sequence). CDR3 loop: CASSLNAGGTLQETQYF. The DNA of the CDR3 is TGTGCCAGCAGCTTAAACGCGGGAGGAACCCTCCAAGAGACCCAGTACTTC.

This clone was seen once. The gene calls are TRBV10-3 and TRBJ2-7; D gene ambiguous. This CDR3 has 13 residues. The germline V and J ends were trimmed by 4 bases and 0 bases, with 7 bases remaining between them. The germline V gene encodes CDR1 ENHRY and CDR2 SYGVKD. Written as DNA, the CDR3 is TGTGCCATCAGTGTCCCGAGCTCCTACGAGCAGTACTTC. It specifies CAISVPSSYEQYF.

The chain is built from TRBV5-1 and TRBJ2-7; TRBD2 agrees at 7 bases. J gave up 2 bases and V 6 bases, and 5 bases lay outside the gene matches. The CDR3 extends over 13 amino acids. CDR1 is SGHRS, CDR2 YFSETQ, per germline. CDR3 region: CASTLAEPYEQYF. The CDR3 DNA is TGCGCCAGCACCCTAGCGGAACCCTACGAGCAGTACTTC. Variable domain in full (rest from reference TRBV5-1 and TRBJ2-7): KAGVTQTPRYLIKTRGQQVTLSCSPISGHRSVSWYQQTPGQGLQFLFEYFSETQRNKGNFPGRFSGRQFSNSRSEMNVSTLELGDSALYLCASTLAEPYEQYFGPGTRLTVT.

This chain connects TRBV30 to TRBJ2-7; 11 bases agree with TRBD1. The CDR3 totals 15 residues. Germline V lookup: CDR1 GTSNPN, CDR2 SVGIG (reference sequence). Unmatched junction bases numbered 5, after V lost 0 bases and J lost 4 bases. CDR3 sequence: CAWSVKGTGGYEQYF. The CDR3 nucleotides are TGTGCCTGGAGTGTAAAGGGGACAGGGGGGTACGAGCAGTACTTC.

This clone has just a few counts. The V call is TRBV5-4, the J call TRBJ2-2; 12 nucleotides align to TRBD2. This CDR3 is 16 amino acids long. Germline V CDR1 and CDR2: SGHNT, YYREEE (reference sequence). The V gene end was trimmed by 4 bases and the J gene end by 2 bases; junction bases not matched to a gene: 3. CDR3 in DNA: TGTGCCAGCAGCATCGGACTAGCGGGAAACACCGGGGAGCTGTTTTTT. This codes for CASSIGLAGNTGELFF.

V is TRBV11-2 and J is TRBJ1-1; D remains ambiguous. Between the trimmed V and J ends, which lost 5 bases and 3 bases, there was a span of 28 bases. From germline, CDR1 is SGHAT and CDR2 FQNNGV. The CDR3 consists of 19 residues. For the CDR3, the DNA is TGTGCCAGCAGCCCTAGCCTCTCCGGGGAGCAAGTTCCGCACACTGAAGCTTTCTTT. Residues: CASSPSLSGEQVPHTEAFF.

This clone has only a few counts. The V call is TRBV19, the J call TRBJ1-1; 7 bases line up with TRBD1. With V trimmed by 8 bases and J by 5 bases, 8 bases remained unmatched. Germline CDR1 LNHDA, CDR2 SQIVND (reference sequence). This CDR3 comprises 13 residues. The CDR3 nucleotides read TGTGCCAGTCGGCCCGCAGGGGGGACTGAAGCTTTCTTT. Protein sequence: CASRPAGGTEAFF.

J is TRBJ2-3 and V is TRBV2; weak D call: TRBD2 (6 bases). Deletions cut 7 bases from V and 2 bases from J, with 13 bases between. The CDR3 length is 14 residues. The germline V gene encodes CDR1 SNHLY and CDR2 FYNNEI. CDR3 loop: CASKERVYTDTQYF. Written as DNA, the CDR3 is TGTGCCAGCAAGGAGCGGGTTTACACAGATACGCAGTATTTT.

The chain couples TRBV27 to TRBJ2-7; 8 bases map to TRBD1. The CDR3 is made up of 15 amino acids. J gave up 4 bases and V 2 bases, and 7 bases lay outside the gene matches. Germline V CDR1 and CDR2: MNHEY, SMNVEV (reference sequence). The CDR3 nucleotides read TGTGCCAGCAGTTTAACACAGGGGGGATTGTACGAGCAGTACTTC. It is translated as CASSLTQGGLYEQYF.

V usage is TRBV10-3 and J usage is TRBJ2-3; 7 bases agree with TRBD2. From germline, CDR1 is ENHRY and CDR2 SYGVKD. V gave up 10 bases and J gave up 3 bases; unmatched junction bases: 10. The CDR3 loop spans 14 amino acids. The CDR3 DNA reads TGTGCCAGCGCGAGCGGGGAACTAACAGATACGCAGTATTTT. Protein: CASASGELTDTQYF.

This clone has a single count. The chain links TRBV4-1 to TRBJ2-3, with 7 positions matching TRBD2. This CDR3 contains 15 residues. V lost 5 bases and J lost 2; bases outside the gene matches: 7. Germline values: CDR1 MGHRA, CDR2 YSYEKL. The DNA of the CDR3 is TGCGCCAGCAGCTTCGAGGGAGGGCCCACAGATACGCAGTATTTT. Translation: CASSFEGGPTDTQYF.

The rearrangement joins TRBV19 to TRBJ2-5; the D is unclear. Between the trimmed V and J ends, which lost 2 bases and 5 bases, there was a span of 6 bases. This CDR3 spans 12 amino acids. The germline CDR1 and CDR2 sequences are LNHDA and SQIVND (reference sequence). The chain's CDR3 is CASSILGETQYF. Here the CDR3 DNA reads TGTGCCAGTAGTATACTCGGTGAGACCCAGTACTTC.

The chain is built from TRBV28 and TRBJ1-2; 9 positions match TRBD1. Trimming cost V 6 bases and J 4 bases; bases outside gene matches: 9. The CDR3 totals 15 residues. CDR1 is MDHEN, CDR2 SYDVKM, per germline. The CDR3 loop is CASRPGQGIIYGYTF. In DNA form, the CDR3 reads TGTGCCAGCAGACCCGGACAGGGGATAATCTATGGCTACACCTTC.

The chain links TRBV2 to TRBJ2-5, with D tentatively TRBD2 (6 bases). This CDR3 has 12 amino acids. Germline V gene lookup returns CDR1 SNHLY and CDR2 FYNNEI. V was clipped by 11 bases and J by 5 bases, with 15 bases between them. The CDR3, as DNA: TGTGCCCTCCGACTAGTTGGGGAGACCCAGTACTTC. Translated: CALRLVGETQYF.

The rearrangement joins TRBV11-2 to TRBJ2-7; 7 bases map to TRBD2. This CDR3 is built from 15 residues. The V segment lost 4 bases and the J segment 3 bases; nucleotides outside the gene matches: 9. Germline V gene data show CDR1 as SGHAT and CDR2 as FQNNGV. CDR3 sequence reads: CASSSARLAVYEQYF. The CDR3 bases are TGTGCCAGCAGCTCAGCTCGCCTAGCGGTCTACGAGCAGTACTTC. Full variable domain (remainder filled in from reference TRBV11-2 and TRBJ2-7): EAGVAQSPRYKIIEKRQSVAFWCNPISGHATLYWYQQILGQGPKLLIQFQNNGVVDDSQLPKDRFSAERLKGVDSTLKIQPAKLEDSAVYLCASSSARLAVYEQYFGPGTRLTVT.

The chain employs TRBV7-9 and TRBJ1-2; perhaps TRBD1 as D (6 bases). This CDR3 spans 15 amino acids. Germline V CDR1 and CDR2: SEHNR, FQNEAQ (reference sequence). Trimming removed 0 bases from V and 6 bases from J, with 14 bases in between. The CDR3 protein is CASSLAGTGLHGYTF. The DNA of the CDR3 is TGTGCCAGCAGCTTAGCCGGAACAGGGCTCCATGGCTACACCTTC. Complete variable domain (other parts from reference TRBV7-9 and TRBJ1-2): DTGVSQNPRHKITKRGQNVTFRCDPISEHNRLYWYRQTLGQGPEFLTYFQNEAQLEKSRLLSDRFSAERPKGSFSTLEIQRTEQGDSAMYLCASSLAGTGLHGYTFGSGTRLTVV.

The chain recombines TRBV5-1 with TRBJ2-3; D is uncertain. Germline V gives CDR1 SGHRS, CDR2 YFSETQ. The V gene lost 0 bases and the J gene lost 1 base, with 12 bases spanning the gap. The CDR3 is 16 residues long. This CDR3 is CASSLEVALGTDTQYF. In nucleotides, the CDR3 is TGCGCCAGCAGCTTGGAGGTAGCTCTTGGCACAGATACGCAGTATTTT.

V usage is TRBV30 and J usage is TRBJ2-2; a possible D gene is TRBD1 (6 bases). Germline CDR1 is GTSNPN and CDR2 is SVGIG (reference sequence). This CDR3 comprises 14 residues. V was shortened by 2 bases and J by 6 bases, with 13 bases between the two germline ends. The CDR3: CAWSKQGGPGELFF. The CDR3 DNA reads as TGTGCCTGGAGTAAACAGGGCGGACCCGGGGAGCTGTTTTTT.